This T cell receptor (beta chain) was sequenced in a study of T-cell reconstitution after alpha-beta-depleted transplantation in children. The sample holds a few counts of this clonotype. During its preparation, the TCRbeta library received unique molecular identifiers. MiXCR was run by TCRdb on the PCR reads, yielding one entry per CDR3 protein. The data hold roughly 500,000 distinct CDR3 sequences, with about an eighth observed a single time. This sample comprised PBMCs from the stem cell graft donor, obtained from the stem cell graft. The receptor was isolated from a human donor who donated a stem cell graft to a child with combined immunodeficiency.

In DNA, the CDR3 is TGCGCCAGCAGCCAAGATCTTGGCACAGTCTCTGGAAACACCATATATTTT. It codes for CASSQDLGTVSGNTIYF. V usage is TRBV4-3 and J usage is TRBJ1-3; D not resolved. V was pared by 0 bases and J by 0 bases, with 12 bases between. This CDR3 is built from 17 residues. Per the germline V gene, CDR1 is LGHNA and CDR2 is YSLEER.